Sequencing of this TCR beta chain was carried out in a study of T-cell reconstitution after alpha-beta-depleted transplantation in children. Overall study results and limits: One year after transplant, T-cell counts and diversity came mostly from newly produced T cells. There were reportedly several hundred expanded graft clones from which alpha-beta T cells came about two months after transplant.

The TCRbeta library was prepared with unique molecular identifiers. TCRdb ran MiXCR on the PCR reads and lists one entry per CDR3 protein. The table has some 87,000 distinct CDR3 sequences, about 16% seen once. Germline-derived CDR1 and CDR2 are SGHKS and YYEKEE (reference sequence). The trim removed 2 bases at V and 2 bases at J, leaving 2 bases unmatched. The CDR3 runs 16 residues. As to this clonotype: Its antigen remains unidentified.

The chain joins TRBV5-5 to TRBJ2-2; 11 positions match TRBD2. Here the sequenced sample was PBMCs, mostly from graft donor cells, taken 180 days after TCRalphabeta/CD19-depleted stem cell transplant. The source of this sequence is a male patient between 2 and 10 years old who had a stem cell transplant for acute lymphoblastic leukemia, so the T cells may come from the graft donor. The CDR3 coding sequence is TGTGCCAGCAGCTTCGGGACTAGCGGTAACACCGGGGAGCTGTTTTTT. This gives the protein CASSFGTSGNTGELFF.